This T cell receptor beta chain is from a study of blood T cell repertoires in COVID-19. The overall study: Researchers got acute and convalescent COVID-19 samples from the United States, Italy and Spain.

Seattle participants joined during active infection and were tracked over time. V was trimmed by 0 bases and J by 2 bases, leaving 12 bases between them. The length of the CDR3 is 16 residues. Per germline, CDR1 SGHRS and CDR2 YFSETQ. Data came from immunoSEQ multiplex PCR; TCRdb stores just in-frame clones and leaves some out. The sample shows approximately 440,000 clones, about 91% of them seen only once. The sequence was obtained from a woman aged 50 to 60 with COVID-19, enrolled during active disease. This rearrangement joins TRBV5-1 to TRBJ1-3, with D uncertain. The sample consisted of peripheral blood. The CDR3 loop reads CASSLVSGNAGNTIYF. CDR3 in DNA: TGCGCCAGCAGCTTGGTCTCAGGAAATGCTGGAAACACCATATATTTT.